One sample yielded the 7 T cell receptor beta chains listed below, sequenced in a study of shared clonotypes between healthy human individuals. The table came from immunoSEQ multiplex PCR; TCRdb's copy has only in-frame clones and leaves some out. The table has over 150,000 clones, around 63% seen once; the top ten hold 10%. Sequencing was carried out using memory CD4+ T cells sorted from blood. Described subset: CD45RA-negative fraction. These receptors came from a man aged 30-40 years in good health.

In DNA form, the CDR3 reads TGTGCCAGCAGCGTAGGGGGGTCCCTCCACGGTGGGGCCGCGCTTAACTATGGCTACACCTTC. This gives the protein CASSVGGSLHGGAALNYGYTF. The chain uses TRBV9 and TRBJ1-2; D is possibly TRBD1 (5 bases). Trimming removed 0 bases at V and 1 base at J, with 28 bases between. The CDR3 sequence is 21 residues long. Germline loops: CDR1 SGDLS, CDR2 YYNGEE.

This clone was seen ten or more times. This sequence joins TRBV4-3 and TRBJ2-2; TRBD2 matches 9 bases. Per germline, CDR1 LGHNA and CDR2 YSLEER. The length of the CDR3 is 18 residues. Trimming cost V 0 bases and J 0 bases; bases outside gene matches: 5. CDR3 loop: CASSQESAGGANTGELFF. As DNA, the CDR3 is TGCGCCAGCAGCCAAGAGAGCGCGGGAGGGGCGAACACCGGGGAGCTGTTTTTT.

The rearrangement links TRBV6-6 to TRBJ2-3, with a tentative D call TRBD2 (5 bases). Trimming left V 7 bases short and J 1 base short, with 15 bases between. CDR1 is MNHNY and CDR2 is SVGAGI in the germline V gene (reference sequence). The CDR3 consists of 15 residues. The CDR3 region is CASTPQVGGTDTQYF. CDR3 DNA: TGTGCCAGCACCCCTCAAGTCGGGGGCACAGATACGCAGTATTTT.

With respect to this clone: With a far larger clone one base away, a read error is the likely cause. The same CDR3 also results from other DNA sequences found in this sample. V usage is TRBV28 and J usage is TRBJ1-2; D gene ambiguous. Germline loops: CDR1 MDHEN, CDR2 SYDVKM. V lost 2 bases to trimming and J lost 0 bases, with 16 bases between them. The CDR3 consists of 17 residues. The CDR3 loop is CASSLRRLLRTNYGYTF. The CDR3 bases are TGTGCCAGCAGTTTAAGGAGACTCCTAAGAACTAACTATGGCTACACCTTC.

The V call is TRBV25-1, the J call TRBJ1-2; TRBD1 matches 9 bases. J lost 8 bases, V lost 3 bases, and 10 bases had no gene match. The length of the CDR3 is 15 residues. Germline loops: CDR1 MGHDK, CDR2 SYGVNS. CDR3 in DNA: TGTGCCAGCAGTGAGGGACAGGGCCGGGGTTACGGCTACACCTTC. It yields the protein CASSEGQGRGYGYTF.

The chain links TRBV27 to TRBJ2-7; the D is unclear. The V gene's germline CDR1 is MNHEY and CDR2 SMNVEV (reference sequence). The V gene lost 5 bases and the J gene lost 2 bases, with 19 bases spanning the gap. The CDR3 is made up of 16 amino acids. DNA of the CDR3: TGTGCCAGCAGTCTCCTCGCTCGTGGCCAACCCTACGAGCAGTACTTC. It encodes CASSLLARGQPYEQYF.

The V call is TRBV6-5, the J call TRBJ2-4, with TRBD1 as a possible D gene (6 bases). Germline CDR1 MNHEY, CDR2 SVGAGI. CDR3 length: 13 amino acids. V shed 6 bases and J shed 12 bases, with 18 bases lying between them. The CDR3 coding sequence is TGTGCCAGCAGAGAAAACACAGGGATCCGTCAGTACTTC. It codes for CASRENTGIRQYF.